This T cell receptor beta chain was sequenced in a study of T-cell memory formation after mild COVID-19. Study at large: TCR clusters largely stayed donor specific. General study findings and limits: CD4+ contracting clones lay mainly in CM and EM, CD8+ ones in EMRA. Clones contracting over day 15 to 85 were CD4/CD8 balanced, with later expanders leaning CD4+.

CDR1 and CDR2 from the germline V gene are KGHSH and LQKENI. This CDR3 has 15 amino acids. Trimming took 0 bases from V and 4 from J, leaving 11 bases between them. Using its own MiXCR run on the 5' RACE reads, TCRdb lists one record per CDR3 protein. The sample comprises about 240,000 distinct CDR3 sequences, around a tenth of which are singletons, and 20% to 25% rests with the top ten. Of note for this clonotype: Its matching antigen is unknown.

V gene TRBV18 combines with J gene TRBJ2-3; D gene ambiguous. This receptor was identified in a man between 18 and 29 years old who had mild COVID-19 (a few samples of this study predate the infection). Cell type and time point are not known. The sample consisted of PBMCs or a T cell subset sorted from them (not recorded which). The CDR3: CASSPPVAIPDTQYF. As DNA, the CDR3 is TGTGCCAGCTCACCACCTGTGGCCATCCCAGATACGCAGTATTTT.